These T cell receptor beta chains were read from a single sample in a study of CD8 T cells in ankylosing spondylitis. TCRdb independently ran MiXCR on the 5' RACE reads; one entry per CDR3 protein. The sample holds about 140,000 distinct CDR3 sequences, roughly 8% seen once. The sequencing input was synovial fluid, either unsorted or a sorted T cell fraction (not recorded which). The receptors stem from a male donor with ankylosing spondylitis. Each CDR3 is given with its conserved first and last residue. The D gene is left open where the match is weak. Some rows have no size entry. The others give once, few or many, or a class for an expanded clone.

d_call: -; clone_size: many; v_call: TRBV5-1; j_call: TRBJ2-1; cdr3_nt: TGCGCCAGCAGCTTGCAGGAAAATGAGCAGTTCTTC; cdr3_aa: CASSLQENEQFF
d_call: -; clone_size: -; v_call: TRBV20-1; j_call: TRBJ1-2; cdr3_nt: TGCAGTGCTCTGCGGGAATATCTTCCCTCGTATGGCTACACCTTC; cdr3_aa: CSALREYLPSYGYTF
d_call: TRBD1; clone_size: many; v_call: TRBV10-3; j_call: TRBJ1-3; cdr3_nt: TGTGCCATCCAGGACAGGGGAAACGCAGGAAACACCATATATTTT; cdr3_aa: CAIQDRGNAGNTIYF
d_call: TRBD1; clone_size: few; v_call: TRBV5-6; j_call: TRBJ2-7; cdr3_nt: TGTGCCAGCAGCCGGATGGACAGGGCTTACGAGCAGTACTTC; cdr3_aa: CASSRMDRAYEQYF
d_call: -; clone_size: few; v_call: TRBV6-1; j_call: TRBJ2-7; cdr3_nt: TGTGCCAGCAGTCCCAGATTCCCCTACGAGCAGTACTTC; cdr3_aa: CASSPRFPYEQYF
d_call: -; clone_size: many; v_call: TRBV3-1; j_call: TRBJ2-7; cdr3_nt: TGTGCCAGCAGCCACGGTGTCTACGAGCAGTACTTC; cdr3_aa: CASSHGVYEQYF
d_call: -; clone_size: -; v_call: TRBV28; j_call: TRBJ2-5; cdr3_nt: TGTGCCAGCAGTTTGTGGGGTCGGGGGCCCCAAGAGACCCAGTACTTC; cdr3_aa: CASSLWGRGPQETQYF
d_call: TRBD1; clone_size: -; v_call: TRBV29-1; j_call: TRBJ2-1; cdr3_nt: TGCAGCGCCTATGACAGGGCAGTTGACTACAATGAGCAGTTCTTC; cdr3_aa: CSAYDRAVDYNEQFF
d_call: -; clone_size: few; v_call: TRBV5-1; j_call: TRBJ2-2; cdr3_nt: TGCGCCAGCAGCTCGGGTGCAGGAGGCACAGGAGTGGGGGAGCTGTTTTTT; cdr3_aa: CASSSGAGGTGVGELFF
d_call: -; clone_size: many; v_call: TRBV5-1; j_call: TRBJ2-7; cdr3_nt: TGCGCCAGCAGCAGCGGACCCATGCAGTACTTC; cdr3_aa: CASSSGPMQYF
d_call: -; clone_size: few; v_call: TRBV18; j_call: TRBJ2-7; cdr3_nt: TGTGCCAGCTCACCCAGGGGGGTCTACGAGCAGTACTTC; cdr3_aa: CASSPRGVYEQYF
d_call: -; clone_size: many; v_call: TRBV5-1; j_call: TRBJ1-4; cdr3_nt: TGCGCCAGCAGCTTGGTTTCGGGACGCCTTAATGAAAAACTGTTTTTT; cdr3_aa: CASSLVSGRLNEKLFF
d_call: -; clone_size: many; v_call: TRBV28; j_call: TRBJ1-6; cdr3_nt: TGTGCCAGCAGTTTATGGGCAGGGGAGTCACCCCTCCACTTT; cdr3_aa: CASSLWAGESPLHF
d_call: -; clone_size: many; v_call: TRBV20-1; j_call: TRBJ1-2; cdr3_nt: TGCAGTGCTTACACGAACTATGGCTACACCTTC; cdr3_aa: CSAYTNYGYTF
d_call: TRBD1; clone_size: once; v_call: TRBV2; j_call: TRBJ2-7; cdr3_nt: TGTGCCAGCGGGACAGTTGGGGAGCAGAACTTC; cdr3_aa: CASGTVGEQNF
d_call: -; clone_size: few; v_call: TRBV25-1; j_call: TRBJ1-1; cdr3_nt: TGTGCCAGCAGTCCCCCCGAAGGCGGTGACACTGAAGCTTTCTTT; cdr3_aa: CASSPPEGGDTEAFF
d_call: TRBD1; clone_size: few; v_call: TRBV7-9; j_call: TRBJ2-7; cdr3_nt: TGTGCCAGCAGCCAAGGACAGGGCGTTAACGAGCAGTACTTC; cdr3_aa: CASSQGQGVNEQYF
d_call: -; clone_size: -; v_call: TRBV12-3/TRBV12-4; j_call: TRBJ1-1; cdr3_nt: TGTGCCATCCGAAGAAGGAACACTGAAGCTTTCTTT; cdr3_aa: CAIRRRNTEAFF
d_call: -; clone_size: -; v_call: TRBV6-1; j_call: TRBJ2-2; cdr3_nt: TGTGCCAGCAGCCCCGTGATAGGGCACACCGGGGAGCTGTTTTTT; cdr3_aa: CASSPVIGHTGELFF
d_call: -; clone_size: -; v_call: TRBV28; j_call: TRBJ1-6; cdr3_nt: TGTGCCAGCAGTTTGGGGAAGACCCTCCACTTT; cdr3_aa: CASSLGKTLHF
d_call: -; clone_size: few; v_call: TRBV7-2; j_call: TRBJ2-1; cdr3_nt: TGTGCCAGCAGCTTCGGGACTTCGCCATACAATGAGCAGTTCTTC; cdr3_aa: CASSFGTSPYNEQFF
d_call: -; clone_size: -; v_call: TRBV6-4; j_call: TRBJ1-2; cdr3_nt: TGTGCCAGCAGTGACTCAGAGGGGCAGGGTGATGACTATGGCTACTCCTTC; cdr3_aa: CASSDSEGQGDDYGYSF
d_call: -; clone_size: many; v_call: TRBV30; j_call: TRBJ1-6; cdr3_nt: TGTGCCTGGAGCCGGATGAATAATTCACCCCTCCACTTT; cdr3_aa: CAWSRMNNSPLHF
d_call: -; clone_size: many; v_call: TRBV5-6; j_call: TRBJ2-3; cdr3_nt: TGTGCCAGCAGCTTGGGGGCTACCACAGATACGCAGTATTTT; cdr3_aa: CASSLGATTDTQYF
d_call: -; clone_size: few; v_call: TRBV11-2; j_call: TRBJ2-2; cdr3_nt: TGTGCCAGCAGCTTCGGACCGAACACCGGGGAGCTGTTTTTT; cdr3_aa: CASSFGPNTGELFF
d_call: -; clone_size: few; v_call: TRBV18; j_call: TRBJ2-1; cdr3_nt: TGTGCCAGCTCACCTAAATCAGGCAGCCTTGGGGTCGATGAGCAGTTCTTC; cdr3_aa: CASSPKSGSLGVDEQFF
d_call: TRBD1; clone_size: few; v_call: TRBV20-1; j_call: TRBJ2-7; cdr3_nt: TGCAGTGCGCCCGGACAGGGAACAGGGCAGTACTTC; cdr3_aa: CSAPGQGTGQYF
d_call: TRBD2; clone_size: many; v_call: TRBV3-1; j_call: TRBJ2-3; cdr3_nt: TGTGCCAGCAGCCAAGGGTTCGCGGGGGGGACAGATACGCAGTATTTT; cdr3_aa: CASSQGFAGGTDTQYF
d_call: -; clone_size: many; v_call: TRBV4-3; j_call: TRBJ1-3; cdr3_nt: TGCGCCAGCAGCGGGGACATCAGGAACACCATATATTTT; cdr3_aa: CASSGDIRNTIYF
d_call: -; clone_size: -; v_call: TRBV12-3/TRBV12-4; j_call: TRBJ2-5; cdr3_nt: TGTGCCAGCAGCTGGGGGAGGGAGACCCAGTACTTC; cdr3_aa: CASSWGRETQYF
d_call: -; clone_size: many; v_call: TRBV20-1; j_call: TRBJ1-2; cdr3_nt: TGCAGTGCTAGAGCTGCTTCCACCGCTATGGGCTACACCTTC; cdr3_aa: CSARAASTAMGYTF
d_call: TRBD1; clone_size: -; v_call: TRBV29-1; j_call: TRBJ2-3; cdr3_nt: TGCAGCGGCGGACAGGGGACAGATACGCAGTATTTT; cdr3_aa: CSGGQGTDTQYF
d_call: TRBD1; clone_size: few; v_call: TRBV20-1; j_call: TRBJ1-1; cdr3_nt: TGCAGTGCTAGAGGTACCAGGGGGCTTGGAGAGGAAGCTTTCTTT; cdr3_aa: CSARGTRGLGEEAFF
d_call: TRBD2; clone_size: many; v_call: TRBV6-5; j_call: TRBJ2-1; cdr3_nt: TGTGCCAGCAGTTCCCCCCATGCGGGAGGGTACAATGAGCAGTTCTTC; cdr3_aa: CASSSPHAGGYNEQFF
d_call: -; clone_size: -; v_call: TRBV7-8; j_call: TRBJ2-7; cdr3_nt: TGTGCCAGCAGCTTAGAACTAGGGGCCTACGAGCAGTACTTC; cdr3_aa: CASSLELGAYEQYF
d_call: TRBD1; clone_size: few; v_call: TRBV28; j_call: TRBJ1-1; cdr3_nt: TGTGCCAGCGCTAGGGGGCAGGGGGCAGCTTTCTTT; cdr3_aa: CASARGQGAAFF
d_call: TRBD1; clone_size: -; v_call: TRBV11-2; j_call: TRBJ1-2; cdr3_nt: TGTGCCAGCAGCTTAGTCTATCAGGGGGCTCTTGGCTATGGCTACACCTTC; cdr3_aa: CASSLVYQGALGYGYTF
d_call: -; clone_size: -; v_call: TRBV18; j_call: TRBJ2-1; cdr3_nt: TGTGCCAGCAGCCGGGACCACGGTGAGCAGTTCTTC; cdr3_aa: CASSRDHGEQFF
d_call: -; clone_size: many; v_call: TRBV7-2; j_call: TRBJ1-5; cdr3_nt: TGTGCCAGCAGCTTAGATCGGGGCCAGCCCCAGCATTTT; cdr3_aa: CASSLDRGQPQHF
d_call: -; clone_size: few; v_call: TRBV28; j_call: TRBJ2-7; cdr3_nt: TGTGCCAGCGAAACTCCGTTTCCGTCAAGACGGGAGCAGTACTTC; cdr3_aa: CASETPFPSRREQYF
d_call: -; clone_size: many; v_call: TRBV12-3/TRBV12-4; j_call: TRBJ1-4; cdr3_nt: TGTGCCAGCAGTTGGGGTGCAACTAATGAAAAACTGTTTTTT; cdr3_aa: CASSWGATNEKLFF
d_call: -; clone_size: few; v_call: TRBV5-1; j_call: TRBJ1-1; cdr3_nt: TGCGCCAGCAGCTTGAAAGCGAGCACTGAAGCTTTCTTT; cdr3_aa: CASSLKASTEAFF
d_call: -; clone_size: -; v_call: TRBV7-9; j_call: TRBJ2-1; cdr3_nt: TGTGCTACAGCTTACAATGAGCAGTTCTTC; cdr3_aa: CATAYNEQFF
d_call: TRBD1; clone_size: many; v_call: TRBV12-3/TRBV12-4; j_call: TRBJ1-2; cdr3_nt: TGTGCCAGCAGAGCGACAGGGGGCTATGGCTACACCTTC; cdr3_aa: CASRATGGYGYTF
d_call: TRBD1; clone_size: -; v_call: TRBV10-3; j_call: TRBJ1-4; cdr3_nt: TGTGCCATCAGTGTTAGACAGGGATTTAATGAAAAACTGTTTTTT; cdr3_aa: CAISVRQGFNEKLFF
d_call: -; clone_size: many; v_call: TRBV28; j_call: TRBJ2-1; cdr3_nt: TGTGCCAGCAGTTCCCCGGGGTCTCCCGGCGGTGAGCAGTTCTTC; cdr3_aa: CASSSPGSPGGEQFF
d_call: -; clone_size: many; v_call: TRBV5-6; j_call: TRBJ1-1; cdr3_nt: TGTGCCAGCAGCTTGCCTAGGGGCACTGAAGCTTTCTTT; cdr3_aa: CASSLPRGTEAFF
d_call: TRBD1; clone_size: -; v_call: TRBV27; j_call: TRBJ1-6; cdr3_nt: TGTGCCAGCAGAGAGGGACAGGGGTTAAATTCACCCCTCCACTTT; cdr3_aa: CASREGQGLNSPLHF
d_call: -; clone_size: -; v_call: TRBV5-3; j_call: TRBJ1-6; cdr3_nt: TGTGCCAGGAGCCCGGGGCTCCACTCACCCCTCCACTTT; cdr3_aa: CARSPGLHSPLHF
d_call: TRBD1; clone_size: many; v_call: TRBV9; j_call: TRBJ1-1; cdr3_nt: TGTGCCAGCAGCGGAACAGGGGGCACTGAAGCTTTCTTT; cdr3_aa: CASSGTGGTEAFF
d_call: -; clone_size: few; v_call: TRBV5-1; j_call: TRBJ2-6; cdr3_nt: TGCGCCAGCAGCTTGGTGGAATCTGGGGCCAACGTCCTGACTTTC; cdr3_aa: CASSLVESGANVLTF
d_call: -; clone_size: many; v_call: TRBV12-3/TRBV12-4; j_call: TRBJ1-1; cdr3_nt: TGTGCCAGCAGTTTACAGGGATGGGCCACTGAAGCTTTCTTT; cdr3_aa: CASSLQGWATEAFF
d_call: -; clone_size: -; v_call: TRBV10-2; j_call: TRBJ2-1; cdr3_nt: TGCGCCAGCAGTGTGGGCGGTGCCACCTACAATGAGCAGTTCTTC; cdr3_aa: CASSVGGATYNEQFF
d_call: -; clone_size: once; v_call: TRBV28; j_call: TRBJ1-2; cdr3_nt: TGTGCCAGCAGCCTAGGTGGTAGTAACTATGGCCACACCTTC; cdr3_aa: CASSLGGSNYGHTF
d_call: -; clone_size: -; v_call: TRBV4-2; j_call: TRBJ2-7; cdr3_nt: TGTGCCAGCAGCCCCTTGGGCAGGGGAGTTAACGAGCAGTACTTC; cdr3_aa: CASSPLGRGVNEQYF
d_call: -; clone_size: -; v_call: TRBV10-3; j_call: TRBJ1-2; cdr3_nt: TGTGCCATCAGTGGGGGGGCAGGACCTAACTATGGCTACACCTTC; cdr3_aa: CAISGGAGPNYGYTF
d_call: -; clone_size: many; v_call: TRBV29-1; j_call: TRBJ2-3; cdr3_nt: TGCAGCGTTGAGTACAGCACAGATACGCAGTATTTT; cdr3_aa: CSVEYSTDTQYF
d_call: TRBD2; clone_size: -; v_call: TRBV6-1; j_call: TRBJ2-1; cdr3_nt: TGTGCCAGCAGACTAGCGGGAGGGCCGTGGAATGAGCAGTTCTTC; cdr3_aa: CASRLAGGPWNEQFF
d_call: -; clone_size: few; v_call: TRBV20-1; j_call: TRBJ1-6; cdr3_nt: TGCAGTGCTAGAGATATAGTTACAAATTATAATTCACCCCTCCACTTT; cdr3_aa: CSARDIVTNYNSPLHF